The sequence of this T cell receptor (beta chain) was determined in a study of blood T cell repertoires in COVID-19. At the level of the study: Donors in the United States, Italy and Spain gave samples during acute or convalescent COVID-19. PBMCs, B-cell-depleted T cells, or T cells provided the cDNA or gDNA that made up the material.

The germline V gene has CDR1 MDHEN and CDR2 SYDVKM. The CDR3 covers 13 residues. Unmatched junction bases numbered 3, after V lost 5 bases and J lost 5 bases. In the original analysis: Reference gene primer amplification in the assay estimated nucleated cell counts. Assay: immunoSEQ multiplex PCR; the TCRdb copy retains only in-frame clones and omits some. V and J calls and clone size are copied from that table; D and trimming were computed from the DNA. This table has roughly 320,000 clones, 85% to 90% appearing once. The chain is built from TRBV28 and TRBJ1-3; 7 nucleotides match TRBD1. The origin of this receptor is a man between 65 and 80 years old with acute or convalescent COVID-19. The specimen was peripheral blood. The CDR3 is CASSPGQRNTIYF. DNA of the CDR3: TGTGCCAGCAGTCCGGGACAGAGAAACACCATATATTTT.